A single sample gave rise to the 29 T cell receptor beta chains below, sequenced in a study of cytomegalovirus exposure and HLA in healthy donors. The PCR was carried out with 60 Vbeta primers and 13 Jbeta primers. TCRdb keeps only in-frame clones here, not all; method: immunoSEQ multiplex PCR. This table holds roughly 110,000 clones, roughly 80% found once. The sample comprised PBMCs. The source of these receptors is a man aged 25 to 40 in good health and CMV-seronegative.

This clone was picked up a small number of times. The rearrangement uses TRBV19 and TRBJ1-1; TRBD1 is a possible D gene (5 bases). The CDR3 extends over 12 amino acids. Trimming removed 6 bases from V and 5 bases from J, with 10 bases in between. Germline CDR1 and CDR2: LNHDA and SQIVND (reference sequence). This chain's CDR3 is CASRWRGTEAFF. The CDR3 nucleotides read TGTGCCAGTAGATGGCGGGGGACTGAAGCTTTCTTT.

The chain uses TRBV6-1 and TRBJ1-1; 7 bases line up with TRBD1. Unmatched junction bases numbered 7, after V lost 7 bases and J lost 5 bases. This CDR3 spans 13 amino acids. Germline V CDR1 and CDR2: MNHNS, SASEGT. The CDR3 sequence: CASTEGGRTEAFF. Here the CDR3 DNA reads TGTGCCAGCACCGAAGGGGGCCGGACTGAAGCTTTCTTT.

The V call is TRBV11-2, the J call TRBJ1-3, with D perhaps matching TRBD1 (6 bases). The CDR3 length is 15 residues. Germline assignment: CDR1 SGHAT and CDR2 FQNNGV. V was pared by 3 bases and J by 3 bases, with 12 bases between. CDR3 nucleotides: TGTGCCAGCAGCTTCCAACAGGGTAGTGGAAACACCATATATTTT. Amino acids: CASSFQQGSGNTIYF.

The chain links TRBV6-5 to TRBJ2-2; 8 bases are a match to TRBD1. From germline, CDR1 is MNHEY and CDR2 SVGAGI. With 6 bases clipped from V and 6 bases from J, the junction kept 6 bases outside the gene matches. This CDR3 is 14 amino acids long. CDR3 sequence: CASRSKTGAGELFF. As DNA, the CDR3 is TGTGCCAGCAGGTCAAAGACAGGGGCCGGGGAGCTGTTTTTT.

The chain combines TRBV6-5 with TRBJ2-2; weak D call: TRBD2 (7 bases). Germline assignment: CDR1 MNHEY and CDR2 SVGAGI. The V and J ends lost 0 bases and 6 bases respectively, with 14 bases between them. The CDR3 covers 16 residues. CDR3 region: CASSYSKGGVAGELFF. DNA of the CDR3: TGTGCCAGCAGTTACTCGAAGGGGGGGGTGGCCGGGGAGCTGTTTTTT.

This clone was counted between two and nine times. This sequence joins TRBV5-4 and TRBJ1-2; D is unclear. Germline CDR1 and CDR2: SGHNT and YYREEE (reference sequence). V lost 0 bases and J 4 bases, leaving 4 bases between the germline ends. CDR3 length equals 12 residues. CDR3 residues: CASSLGGYGYTF. The DNA of the CDR3 is TGTGCCAGCAGCTTGGGCGGCTATGGCTACACCTTC.

This rearrangement joins TRBV6-5 to TRBJ2-7, with D possibly matching TRBD2 (6 bases). V was clipped by 7 bases and J by 2 bases, with 12 bases between them. Germline V gene lookup returns CDR1 MNHEY and CDR2 SVGAGI. CDR3 size: 13 residues. The CDR3 nucleotides are TGTGCCAGCAAACTAGCCGGTACCTACGAGCAGTACTTC. Its translation: CASKLAGTYEQYF.

The chain couples TRBV11-2 to TRBJ1-1; perhaps TRBD1 as D (6 bases). Germline V gene lookup returns CDR1 SGHAT and CDR2 FQNNGV. CDR3 length: 18 residues. V was pared by 3 bases and J by 7 bases, with 27 bases between. DNA of the CDR3: TGTGCCAGCAGCTTTAGCCGAATCGGGGGGCAGGGCACTAATGAAGCTTTCTTT. Translated: CASSFSRIGGQGTNEAFF.

This clone was detected only a few times. The V call is TRBV4-1, the J call TRBJ2-1, with TRBD2 matching over 9 bases. The CDR3 spans 16 residues. With 0 bases clipped from V and 7 bases from J, the junction kept 7 bases outside the gene matches. Germline V gene lookup returns CDR1 MGHRA and CDR2 YSYEKL. The CDR3 nucleotides read TGCGCCAGCAGCCAAGATCTTCAGCGGGGGGTAAATGAGCAGTTCTTC. Its translation is CASSQDLQRGVNEQFF.

The chain uses TRBV14 and TRBJ2-7, with D possibly being TRBD2 (7 bases). Trimming stripped 4 bases from V and 4 bases from J, with 17 bases between. CDR1 is SGHDN and CDR2 is FVKESK in the germline V gene. This CDR3 region has 15 residues. The CDR3 is CASSRGGDGRYEQYF. The DNA for the CDR3 is TGTGCCAGCAGCCGAGGGGGGGACGGTAGATACGAGCAGTACTTC. Supplemented by reference TRBV14 and TRBJ2-7, the full variable domain reads EAGVTQFPSHSVIEKGQTVTLRCDPISGHDNLYWYRRVMGKEIKFLLHFVKESKQDESGMPNNRFLAERTGGTYSTLKVQPAELEDSGVYFCASSRGGDGRYEQYFGPGTRLTVT.

This chain joins TRBV11-2 and TRBJ2-5; 7 positions match TRBD1. The DNA end favors TRBJ2-7, so the J call may be wrong. The V gene's germline CDR1 is SGHAT and CDR2 FQNNGV. This CDR3 spans 15 amino acids. CDR3 in amino acids: CASGKVTGQTYEQYF. The CDR3 DNA sequence: TGTGCCAGCGGTAAAGTTACGGGACAGACCTACGAGCAGTACTTC.

The chain recombines TRBV30 with TRBJ1-5; a possible D gene is TRBD1 (5 bases). Germline V gene sequence: CDR1 GTSNPN, CDR2 SVGIG (reference sequence). Between the trimmed V and J ends, which lost 0 bases and 4 bases, there was a span of 13 bases. The CDR3 spans 15 residues. CDR3 DNA sequence: TGTGCCTGGAGTGTAACTCGACAGACAAATCAGCCCCAGCATTTT. It yields the protein CAWSVTRQTNQPQHF.

This clone has more than one count but fewer than ten. The gene calls are TRBV29-1 and TRBJ1-1; unclear D gene. CDR3 length: 12 amino acids. Germline CDR1 reads SQVTM; CDR2 reads ANQGSEA. CDR3 bases: TGCAGGGTCACGAGATCGAACACTGAAGCTTTCTTT. This encodes CRVTRSNTEAFF.

The V gene is TRBV5-1, the J gene TRBJ2-7; TRBD2 is a possible D gene (5 bases). The CDR3 length is 14 residues. V was pared by 3 bases and J by 2 bases, with 12 bases between. Germline V gives CDR1 SGHRS, CDR2 YFSETQ. CDR3 DNA sequence: TGCGCCAGCAGCTCGGCGGGCGGAGCCTACGAGCAGTACTTC. This sequence encodes CASSSAGGAYEQYF.

V is TRBV7-9 and J is TRBJ2-7; 9 nucleotides align to TRBD1. The junction had 8 bases not matched to a gene; V was cut back by 5 bases and J by 6 bases. The germline CDR1 and CDR2 sequences are SEHNR and FQNEAQ (reference sequence). CDR3 size: 14 residues. CDR3 sequence reads: CASSPGTGTGEQYF. CDR3 in DNA: TGTGCCAGCAGCCCCGGGACAGGGACGGGCGAGCAGTACTTC. The whole variable domain, filled in from reference TRBV7-9 and TRBJ2-7, reads DTGVSQNPRHKITKRGQNVTFRCDPISEHNRLYWYRQTLGQGPEFLTYFQNEAQLEKSRLLSDRFSAERPKGSFSTLEIQRTEQGDSAMYLCASSPGTGTGEQYFGPGTRLTVT.

The CDR3, as DNA: TGCGCCAGCAGCCAATGGGACAGAGAGACCCAGTACTTC. This translates into CASSQWDRETQYF. This chain connects TRBV5-1 to TRBJ2-5; 7 nucleotides align to TRBD1. The CDR3 runs 13 residues. The ends lost 4 bases at V and 4 bases at J; junction bases unmatched: 4. Looked up from germline, CDR1 is SGHRS and CDR2 is YFSETQ.

This chain links TRBV2 with TRBJ1-5; TRBD1 aligns across 8 bases. CDR3 length equals 16 residues. Germline V gene lookup returns CDR1 SNHLY and CDR2 FYNNEI. V gave up 7 bases and J gave up 8 bases; unmatched junction bases: 16. CDR3 loop: CASTSGGLGDLEPQHF. As DNA, the CDR3 is TGTGCCAGCACCTCAGGGGGCTTGGGGGATTTGGAGCCCCAGCATTTT. Using reference TRBV2 and TRBJ1-5 for the parts outside the CDR3, the full variable domain is EPEVTQTPSHQVTQMGQEVILRCVPISNHLYFYWYRQILGQKVEFLVSFYNNEISEKSEIFDDQFSVERPDGSNFTLKIRSTKLEDSAMYFCASTSGGLGDLEPQHFGDGTRLSIL.

The V and J genes are TRBV7-8 and TRBJ2-7, with 9 bases fitting TRBD1. J was trimmed by 1 base and V by 5 bases; bases with no gene match: 6. The CDR3 length is 15 residues. Looked up from germline, CDR1 is SGHVS and CDR2 is FQNEAQ. This CDR3 reads CASSQGTGISYEQYF. The CDR3 DNA is TGTGCCAGCAGCCAGGGGACAGGGATTTCCTACGAGCAGTACTTC.

V usage is TRBV28 and J usage is TRBJ2-7; 7 bases match TRBD1. The CDR3 covers 13 residues. CDR1 is MDHEN, CDR2 SYDVKM, per germline. V lost 7 bases and J lost 4; bases outside the gene matches: 7. DNA of the CDR3: TGTGCCAGCAAGTCGGGACAGTTTTACGAGCAGTACTTC. Its translation: CASKSGQFYEQYF.

The chain has TRBV19 and TRBJ1-5; no reliable D call. The germline V and J ends were trimmed by 7 bases and 3 bases, with 13 bases remaining between them. Per germline, CDR1 LNHDA and CDR2 SQIVND (reference sequence). This CDR3 contains 14 residues. The CDR3 DNA reads TGTGCCAGTATTGGCACCCAACACAATCAGCCCCAGCATTTT. It specifies CASIGTQHNQPQHF.

As DNA, the CDR3 is TGTGCCTGGGCCTCAGGTGTTGAAAAACTGTTTTTT. Protein product: CAWASGVEKLFF. The chain employs TRBV30 and TRBJ1-4; no firm D call. CDR3 size: 12 residues. CDR1 is GTSNPN, CDR2 SVGIG, per germline (reference sequence). V lost 5 bases to trimming and J lost 7 bases, with 11 bases between them.

The chain couples TRBV13 to TRBJ1-2; D gene uncertain. Trimming took 1 base from V and 7 from J, leaving 16 bases between them. The germline gives CDR1 PRHDT, CDR2 FYEKMQ (reference sequence). The CDR3 consists of 15 residues. The CDR3 nucleotides are TGTGCCAGCAGCTTAGCAATCCCGGGGATTCGTGGCTACACCTTC. Its translation is CASSLAIPGIRGYTF.

In this sample, this clone turned up a few times. The chain couples TRBV6-1 to TRBJ1-1, with D possibly being TRBD1 (6 bases). Deletions cut 7 bases from V and 0 bases from J, with 15 bases between. The CDR3 is 15 amino acids. Per the germline V gene, CDR1 is MNHNS and CDR2 is SASEGT. CDR3 sequence: CASTRRAGVNTEAFF. CDR3 nucleotide sequence: TGTGCCAGCACCCGAAGGGCAGGGGTGAACACTGAAGCTTTCTTT.

The rearrangement links TRBV30 to TRBJ2-3; D is possibly TRBD2 (7 bases). The CDR3 covers 13 residues. Germline CDR1 and CDR2: GTSNPN and SVGIG (reference sequence). Trimming removed 8 bases at V and 5 bases at J, with 17 bases between. The CDR3 DNA reads TGTGCCCTGATAGGGGGGGGAGAAGATACGCAGTATTTT. This gives the protein CALIGGGEDTQYF.

V gene TRBV9 combines with J gene TRBJ1-5; D might be TRBD1 (5 bases). This CDR3 is 14 amino acids long. Germline loops: CDR1 SGDLS, CDR2 YYNGEE. Trimming shortened V by 3 bases and J by 0 bases, and 7 bases separated the two germline ends. The DNA for the CDR3 is TGTGCCAGCAGCGGGGGGGATAGCAATCAGCCCCAGCATTTT. It codes for CASSGGDSNQPQHF.

J is TRBJ1-6 and V is TRBV5-6; D ambiguous. CDR1 SGHDT and CDR2 YYEEEE come from the germline V gene. This CDR3 region has 16 residues. The V end was cut by 0 bases, the J end by 6 bases, with 13 bases between. CDR3 coding DNA: TGTGCCAGCAGCTTGGGTGGAGCCGGGTCTAATTCACCCCTCCACTTT. Its protein product is CASSLGGAGSNSPLHF.

The CDR3 sequence: CASSLDFQNTEAFF. CDR3 bases: TGTGCCAGCAGCTTAGATTTCCAGAACACTGAAGCTTTCTTT. This chain joins TRBV7-2 and TRBJ1-1; unclear D gene. CDR1 SGHTA and CDR2 FQGNSA come from the germline V gene. Deletions cut 1 base from V and 1 base from J, with 7 bases between. This CDR3 has 14 amino acids.

In this sample, this clone turned up a few times. This chain connects TRBV6-1 to TRBJ2-3; 15 bases are shared with TRBD2. V was clipped by 4 bases and J by 2 bases; unmatched bases: 7. CDR3 size: 18 residues. The germline CDR1 and CDR2 sequences are MNHNS and SASEGT. CDR3 amino acids: CASSAGLAGGGLTDTQYF. The CDR3, as DNA: TGTGCCAGCAGTGCAGGACTAGCGGGGGGGGGACTCACAGATACGCAGTATTTT.

The chain combines TRBV28 with TRBJ2-1, with 8 bases matching TRBD2. V trimming: 2 bases; J trimming: 5 bases; junction bases outside the gene matches: 11. CDR1 is MDHEN and CDR2 is SYDVKM in the germline V gene. This CDR3 region has 17 residues. CDR3 bases: TGTGCCAGCAGTTTAATCGTGGGGCTAGCGGGCAACAATGAGCAGTTCTTC. Translation gives CASSLIVGLAGNNEQFF.